A single sample gave rise to the 25 T cell receptor beta chains below, sequenced in a study of shared clonotypes between healthy human individuals. The table came from immunoSEQ multiplex PCR; TCRdb's copy has only in-frame clones and leaves some out. This sample has a few million clones, with almost 96% found just once. The sample comprised naive CD4+ T cells sorted from blood. Subset given: CD45RA+ positively selected. The receptor set was obtained from a man between 18 and 29 years old in good health.

This sequence joins TRBV28 and TRBJ1-5; the match to TRBD1 covers 8 bases. Germline values: CDR1 MDHEN, CDR2 SYDVKM. This CDR3 spans 15 amino acids. Trimming removed 4 bases from V and 9 bases from J; junction bases left unmatched: 11. The CDR3 coding sequence is TGTGCCAGCAGTTCCTCAGGGGGCGGGTTGATGCCCCAGCATTTT. Protein: CASSSSGGGLMPQHF.

Here the CDR3 DNA reads TGTGCCATCAAGAGGGAAACCGGCGGCACTGAAGCTTTCTTT. The encoded protein is CAIKRETGGTEAFF. The chain couples TRBV27 to TRBJ1-1; D gene ambiguous. Trimming removed 10 bases from V and 4 bases from J, with 19 bases in between. Germline lookup yields CDR1 MNHEY and CDR2 SMNVEV (reference sequence). There are 14 residues in the CDR3.

V gene TRBV6-5 combines with J gene TRBJ1-4; 8 bases agree with TRBD1. The CDR3 loop spans 15 amino acids. From germline, CDR1 is MNHEY and CDR2 SVGAGI. The V gene end was trimmed by 6 bases and the J gene end by 4 bases; junction bases not matched to a gene: 7. The CDR3, as DNA: TGTGCCAGCAGCCCCACAGGGGGAGGTAATGAAAAACTGTTTTTT. Residues: CASSPTGGGNEKLFF.

This clone occurred once. The V gene is TRBV5-1, the J gene TRBJ2-3, with 8 bases that match TRBD1. From germline, CDR1 is SGHRS and CDR2 YFSETQ. There are 16 residues in the CDR3. V was pared by 4 bases and J by 0 bases, with 7 bases of the junction left unmatched. The CDR3 region has the DNA TGCGCCAGCAGCCAGGGGGCAACTACTAGCACAGATACGCAGTATTTT. Translation gives CASSQGATTSTDTQYF.

The CDR3 loop is CASSLGTGTLNEQFF. DNA for the CDR3: TGTGCCAGCAGTTTGGGGACAGGGACTCTCAATGAGCAGTTCTTC. V gene TRBV28 combines with J gene TRBJ2-1; the match to TRBD1 covers 9 bases. Germline CDR1 and CDR2: MDHEN and SYDVKM. CDR3 size: 15 residues. V gave up 3 bases and J gave up 6 bases; unmatched junction bases: 6.

This chain uses TRBV28 with TRBJ1-4, with D maybe TRBD1 (6 bases). Germline lookup yields CDR1 MDHEN and CDR2 SYDVKM. CDR3 size: 14 residues. Trimming left V 2 bases short and J 8 bases short, with 12 bases between. CDR3 in DNA: TGTGCCAGCAGTTTAATGGGGGGGCTCGAAAAACTGTTTTTT. Protein product: CASSLMGGLEKLFF.

This sequence joins TRBV27 and TRBJ2-3, with no clear D. In germline, CDR1 is MNHEY, CDR2 SMNVEV (reference sequence). The CDR3 has 14 residues. The V and J ends lost 6 bases and 4 bases respectively, with 14 bases between them. For the CDR3, the DNA is TGTGCCAGCAGACCCGGACCCTCCCCAGATACGCAGTATTTT. It translates to CASRPGPSPDTQYF.

V gene TRBV7-2 combines with J gene TRBJ2-7; D gene unclear. The CDR3 totals 14 residues. Germline lookup yields CDR1 SGHTA and CDR2 FQGNSA. V was cut by 1 base and J by 6 bases, with 13 bases left in between. The CDR3 region has the DNA TGTGCCAGCAGCTTAGGAGGTGGGCGAGCCGAGCAGTACTTC. This sequence encodes CASSLGGGRAEQYF.

The chain carries TRBV6-5 and TRBJ1-2; 10 bases map to TRBD1. CDR3 length: 16 residues. V lost 4 bases, J lost 8 bases, and 13 bases stayed unmatched. In germline, CDR1 is MNHEY, CDR2 SVGAGI. The CDR3 reads CASSSGTGVLVGGYTF. CDR3 nucleotides: TGTGCCAGCAGTTCCGGGACAGGGGTCTTGGTTGGCGGCTACACCTTC.

The CDR3 reads CASSFRETSGSYEQYF. In nucleotides, the CDR3 is TGTGCCAGCAGCTTTCGGGAGACTAGCGGCTCCTACGAGCAGTACTTC. The rearrangement joins TRBV5-6 to TRBJ2-7; 9 bases are shared with TRBD2. Per the germline V gene, CDR1 is SGHDT and CDR2 is YYEEEE. The CDR3 is 16 residues long. Germline trimming cut 2 bases from V and 0 bases from J; bases unmatched to any gene: 6.

This clone was recorded once. V is TRBV30 and J is TRBJ1-6; 11 bases fit TRBD1. The CDR3 runs to 17 residues. V gave up 1 base and J gave up 7 bases; unmatched junction bases: 9. The germline CDR1 and CDR2 sequences are GTSNPN and SVGIG (reference sequence). The CDR3 reads CAWSGDRGLQPNSPLHF. The CDR3, as DNA: TGTGCCTGGAGTGGGGACAGGGGGTTACAACCCAATTCACCCCTCCACTTT.

V usage is TRBV4-3 and J usage is TRBJ2-1; the D is unclear. Germline V gene data show CDR1 as LGHNA and CDR2 as YSLEER. V dropped 0 bases and J dropped 8 bases, with 14 bases sitting between them. This CDR3 contains 15 residues. This chain's CDR3 is CASSQDKIAIDEQFF. The CDR3, as DNA: TGCGCCAGCAGCCAAGATAAAATAGCTATAGATGAGCAGTTCTTC.

Only one count was recorded for this clone. The gene calls are TRBV27 and TRBJ1-3; 7 nucleotides align to TRBD1. This CDR3 comprises 18 residues. Germline-derived CDR1 and CDR2 are MNHEY and SMNVEV (reference sequence). V shed 1 base and J 0 bases; nucleotides not matched to a gene: 9. CDR3 loop: CASSLWTGTVFSGNTIYF. In DNA form, the CDR3 reads TGTGCCAGCAGTTTATGGACCGGGACAGTCTTCTCTGGAAACACCATATATTTT.

The chain combines TRBV30 with TRBJ1-6, with 8 nucleotides matching TRBD1. The CDR3 loop spans 13 amino acids. The junction had 7 bases not matched to a gene; V was cut back by 8 bases and J by 7 bases. Germline lookup yields CDR1 GTSNPN and CDR2 SVGIG (reference sequence). This chain's CDR3 is CALGTGGNSPLHF. Written as DNA, the CDR3 is TGTGCCCTAGGGACAGGTGGAAATTCACCCCTCCACTTT.

This chain joins TRBV19 and TRBJ1-2; TRBD1 is a possible D gene (6 bases). CDR3 length: 12 amino acids. V gave up 7 bases and J gave up 5 bases, with 11 bases separating them. Germline V gives CDR1 LNHDA, CDR2 SQIVND (reference sequence). CDR3 DNA: TGTGCCAGTACCGCGACAGGTTATGGCTACACCTTC. This translates into CASTATGYGYTF.

The chain has TRBV5-1 and TRBJ2-3; D unclear. Germline CDR1 reads SGHRS; CDR2 reads YFSETQ. The CDR3 has 15 residues. Trimming stripped 2 bases from V and 0 bases from J, with 10 bases between. The CDR3 protein is CASSFPSGSTDTQYF. CDR3 nucleotide sequence: TGCGCCAGCAGCTTCCCCTCCGGGAGCACAGATACGCAGTATTTT.

The rearrangement uses TRBV9 and TRBJ2-3, with D unclear. Germline values: CDR1 SGDLS, CDR2 YYNGEE. The CDR3 is made up of 16 amino acids. The V end lost 2 bases, the J end lost 0 bases, and 13 bases lay between the germline ends. The CDR3 region has the DNA TGTGCCAGCAGCGTGGCCGGCGGAACTAGCACAGATACGCAGTATTTT. This codes for CASSVAGGTSTDTQYF.

The genes are TRBV2 and TRBJ2-7; D assignment may be TRBD1 or TRBD2 (5 bases each). Germline CDR1 SNHLY, CDR2 FYNNEI. CDR3 length: 13 residues. Trimming stripped 7 bases from V and 2 bases from J, with 12 bases between. This CDR3 is CASTQPGPYEQYF. The DNA for the CDR3 is TGTGCCAGCACCCAACCGGGGCCCTACGAGCAGTACTTC.

The chain employs TRBV5-4 and TRBJ2-7; 8 positions match TRBD2. Germline lookup yields CDR1 SGHNT and CDR2 YYREEE (reference sequence). The CDR3 spans 16 residues. Unmatched junction bases numbered 16, after V lost 5 bases and J lost 6 bases. The CDR3 protein is CASSYGGGLGRSEQYF. In DNA form, the CDR3 reads TGTGCCAGCAGTTACGGGGGGGGACTAGGGCGCTCCGAGCAGTACTTC.

V gene TRBV7-9 combines with J gene TRBJ1-6; no firm D call. Trimming removed 5 bases at V and 9 bases at J, with 14 bases between. CDR1 and CDR2 (germline): SEHNR, FQNEAQ (reference sequence). The CDR3 is made up of 14 amino acids. CDR3 loop: CASSPPLIGSPLHF. Written as DNA, the CDR3 is TGTGCCAGCAGCCCCCCTTTAATTGGTTCACCCCTCCACTTT.

The chain couples TRBV29-1 to TRBJ2-3; D unresolved. CDR3 size: 13 residues. The V gene lost 3 bases and the J gene lost 2 bases, with 9 bases spanning the gap. Germline lookup yields CDR1 SQVTM and CDR2 ANQGSEA. CDR3 in amino acids: CSVEVRFTDTQYF. As DNA, the CDR3 is TGCAGCGTTGAGGTCAGATTCACAGATACGCAGTATTTT.

The chain carries TRBV25-1 and TRBJ1-1; 8 nucleotides align to TRBD1. The CDR3 is 17 amino acids. The germline V gene has CDR1 MGHDK and CDR2 SYGVNS. Germline trimming cut 1 base from V and 2 bases from J; bases unmatched to any gene: 9. The CDR3, as DNA: TGTGCCAGCAGTGAATCCGCGGCAGGGGGCGGCAACACTGAAGCTTTCTTT. Protein sequence: CASSESAAGGGNTEAFF. Complete variable domain (other parts from reference TRBV25-1 and TRBJ1-1): EADIYQTPRYLVIGTGKKITLECSQTMGHDKMYWYQQDPGMELHLIHYSYGVNSTEKGDLSSESTVSRIRTEHFPLTLESARPSHTSQYLCASSESAAGGGNTEAFFGQGTRLTVV.

The gene calls are TRBV7-8 and TRBJ2-7; unclear D gene. The germline gives CDR1 SGHVS, CDR2 FQNEAQ. There are 18 residues in the CDR3. V lost 2 bases to trimming and J lost 2 bases, with 22 bases between them. CDR3 residues: CASSLRWGLKRRAYEQYF. In DNA form, the CDR3 reads TGTGCCAGCAGCTTACGCTGGGGTCTGAAGCGCCGGGCCTACGAGCAGTACTTC.

The chain couples TRBV10-3 to TRBJ2-5; TRBD1 matches 7 bases. Germline assignment: CDR1 ENHRY and CDR2 SYGVKD. After removal of 10 bases from V and 0 bases from J, the junction contained 2 bases not matched to a gene. This CDR3 contains 12 residues. The CDR3 nucleotides are TGTGCCAGTCAGGGGGACCAAGAGACCCAGTACTTC. This gives the protein CASQGDQETQYF.

Comment on this clone: Distinct nucleotide sequences in the sample also encode this CDR3. The V call is TRBV28, the J call TRBJ1-5, with TRBD1 matching 7 bases. CDR3 size: 14 residues. Per the germline V gene, CDR1 is MDHEN and CDR2 is SYDVKM. V lost 8 bases to trimming and J lost 1 base; unmatched junction nucleotides: 5. The CDR3 region is CASRQGGSNQPQHF. The DNA for the CDR3 is TGTGCCAGCCGACAGGGCGGAAGCAATCAGCCCCAGCATTTT.